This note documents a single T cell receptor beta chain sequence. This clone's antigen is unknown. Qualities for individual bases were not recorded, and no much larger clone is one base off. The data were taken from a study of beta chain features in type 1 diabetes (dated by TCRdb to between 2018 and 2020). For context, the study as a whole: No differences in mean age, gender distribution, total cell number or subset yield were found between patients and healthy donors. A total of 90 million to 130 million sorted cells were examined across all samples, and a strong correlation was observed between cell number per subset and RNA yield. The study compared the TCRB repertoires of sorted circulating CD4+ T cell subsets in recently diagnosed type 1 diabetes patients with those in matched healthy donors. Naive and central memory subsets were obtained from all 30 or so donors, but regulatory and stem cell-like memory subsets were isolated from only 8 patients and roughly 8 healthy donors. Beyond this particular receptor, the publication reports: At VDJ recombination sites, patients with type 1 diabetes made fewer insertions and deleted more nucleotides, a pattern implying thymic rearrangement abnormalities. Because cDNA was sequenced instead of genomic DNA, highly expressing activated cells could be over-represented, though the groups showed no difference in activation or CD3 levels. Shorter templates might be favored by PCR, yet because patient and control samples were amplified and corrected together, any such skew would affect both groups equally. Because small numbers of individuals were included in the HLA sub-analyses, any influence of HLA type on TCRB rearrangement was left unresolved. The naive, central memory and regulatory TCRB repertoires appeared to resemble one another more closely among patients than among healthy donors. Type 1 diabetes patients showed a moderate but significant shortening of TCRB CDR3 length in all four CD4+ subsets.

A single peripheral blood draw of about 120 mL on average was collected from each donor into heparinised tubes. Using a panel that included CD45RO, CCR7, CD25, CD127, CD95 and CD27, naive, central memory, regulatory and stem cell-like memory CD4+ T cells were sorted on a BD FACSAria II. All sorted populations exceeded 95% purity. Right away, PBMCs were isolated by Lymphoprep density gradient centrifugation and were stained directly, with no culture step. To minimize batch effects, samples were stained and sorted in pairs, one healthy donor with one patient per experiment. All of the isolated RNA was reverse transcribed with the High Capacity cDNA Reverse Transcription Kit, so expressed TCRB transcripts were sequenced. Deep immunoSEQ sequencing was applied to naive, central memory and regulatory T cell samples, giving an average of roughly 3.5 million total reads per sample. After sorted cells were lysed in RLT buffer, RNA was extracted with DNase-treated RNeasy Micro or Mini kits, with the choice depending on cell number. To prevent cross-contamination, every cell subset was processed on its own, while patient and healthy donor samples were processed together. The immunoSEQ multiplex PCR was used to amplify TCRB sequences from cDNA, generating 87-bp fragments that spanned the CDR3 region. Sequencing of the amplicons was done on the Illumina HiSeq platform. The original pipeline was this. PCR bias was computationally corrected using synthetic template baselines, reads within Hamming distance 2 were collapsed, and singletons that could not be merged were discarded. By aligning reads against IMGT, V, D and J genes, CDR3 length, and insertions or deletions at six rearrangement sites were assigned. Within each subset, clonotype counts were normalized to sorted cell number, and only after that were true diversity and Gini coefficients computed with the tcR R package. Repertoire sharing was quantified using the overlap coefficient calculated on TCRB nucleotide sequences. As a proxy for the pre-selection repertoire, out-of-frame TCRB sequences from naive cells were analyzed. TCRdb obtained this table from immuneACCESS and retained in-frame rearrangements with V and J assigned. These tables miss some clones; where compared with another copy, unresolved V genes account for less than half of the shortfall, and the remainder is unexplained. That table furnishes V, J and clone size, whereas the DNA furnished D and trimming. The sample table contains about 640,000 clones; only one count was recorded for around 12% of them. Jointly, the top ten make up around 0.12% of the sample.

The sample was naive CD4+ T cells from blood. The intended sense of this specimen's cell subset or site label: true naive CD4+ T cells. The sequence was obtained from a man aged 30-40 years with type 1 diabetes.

The CDR3 reads CASSLGQGDSPLHF. The DNA sequence reads TGTGCCAGCAGCCTCGGACAGGGAGATTCACCCCTCCACTTT. The chain couples TRBV7-9 to TRBJ1-6, and TRBD1 matches 8 of the central bases. CDR3 length: 14 amino acids, cysteine to phenylalanine. Left in the record is the CDR3 DNA by itself, 42 bases read in frame from the first base. Trimming accounts for 5 bases at V and 8 bases at J, while the number of junction bases matched to no gene is 5. CDR1 and CDR2 (SEHNR, FQNEAQ) derive from the germline V gene (reference sequence).